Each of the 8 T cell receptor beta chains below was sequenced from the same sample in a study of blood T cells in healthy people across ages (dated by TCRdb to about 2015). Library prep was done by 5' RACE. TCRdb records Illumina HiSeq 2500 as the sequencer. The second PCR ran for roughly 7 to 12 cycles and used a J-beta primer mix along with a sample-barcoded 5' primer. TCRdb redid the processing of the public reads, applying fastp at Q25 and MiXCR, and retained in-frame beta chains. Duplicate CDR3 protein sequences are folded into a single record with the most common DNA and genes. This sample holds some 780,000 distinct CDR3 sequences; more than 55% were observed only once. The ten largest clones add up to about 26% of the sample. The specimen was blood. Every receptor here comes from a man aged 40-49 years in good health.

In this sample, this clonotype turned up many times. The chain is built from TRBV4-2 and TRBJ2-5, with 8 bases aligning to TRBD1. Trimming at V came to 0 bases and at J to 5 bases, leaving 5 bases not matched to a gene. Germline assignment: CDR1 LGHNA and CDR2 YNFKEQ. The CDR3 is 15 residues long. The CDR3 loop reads CASSQDSGGAETQYF. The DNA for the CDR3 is TGTGCCAGCAGCCAAGATTCAGGGGGCGCGGAGACCCAGTACTTC.

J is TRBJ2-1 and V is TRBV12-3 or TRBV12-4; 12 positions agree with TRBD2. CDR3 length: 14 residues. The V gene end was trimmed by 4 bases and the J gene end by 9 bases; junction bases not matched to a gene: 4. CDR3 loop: CASSSSGGAGEQFF. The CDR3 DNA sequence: TGTGCCAGCAGTTCTAGCGGGGGGGCCGGTGAGCAGTTCTTC.

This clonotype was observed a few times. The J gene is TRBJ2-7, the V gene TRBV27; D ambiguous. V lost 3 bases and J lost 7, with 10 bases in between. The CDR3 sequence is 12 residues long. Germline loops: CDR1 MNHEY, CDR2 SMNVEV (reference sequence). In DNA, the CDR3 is TGTGCCAGCAGTTTTAATGGACGGGAGCAGTACTTC. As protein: CASSFNGREQYF.

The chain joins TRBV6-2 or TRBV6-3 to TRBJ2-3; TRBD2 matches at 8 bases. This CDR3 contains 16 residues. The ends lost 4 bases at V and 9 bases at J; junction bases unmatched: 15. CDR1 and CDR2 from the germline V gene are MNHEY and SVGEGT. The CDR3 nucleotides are TGTGCCAGCAGTTGCGAGGATAGCGGGATAGAGCGAACGCAGTATTTT. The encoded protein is CASSCEDSGIERTQYF.

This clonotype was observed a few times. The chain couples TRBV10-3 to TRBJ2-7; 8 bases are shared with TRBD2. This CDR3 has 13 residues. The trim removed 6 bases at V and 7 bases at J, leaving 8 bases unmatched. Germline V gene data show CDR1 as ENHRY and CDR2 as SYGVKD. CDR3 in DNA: TGTGCCATCAGGCGCGGGGGGCCCAATGAGCAGTACTTC. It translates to CAIRRGGPNEQYF.

The CDR3 nucleotides are TGTGCCAGCTCCCGACGCGACGGGACACGGCATCAGCCCCAGCATTTT. Amino acid sequence: CASSRRDGTRHQPQHF. The chain employs TRBV18 and TRBJ1-5; D perhaps matches TRBD1 (6 bases). V was trimmed by 6 bases and J by 5 bases, leaving 20 bases between them. Germline CDR1 reads KGHSH; CDR2 reads LQKENI. The CDR3 covers 16 residues.

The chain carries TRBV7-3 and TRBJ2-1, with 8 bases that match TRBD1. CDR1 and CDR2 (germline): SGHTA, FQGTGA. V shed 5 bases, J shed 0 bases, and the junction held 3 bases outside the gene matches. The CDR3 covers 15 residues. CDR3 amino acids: CASSRDRGSYNEQFF. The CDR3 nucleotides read TGTGCCAGCAGCAGAGACAGGGGCTCCTACAATGAGCAGTTCTTC.

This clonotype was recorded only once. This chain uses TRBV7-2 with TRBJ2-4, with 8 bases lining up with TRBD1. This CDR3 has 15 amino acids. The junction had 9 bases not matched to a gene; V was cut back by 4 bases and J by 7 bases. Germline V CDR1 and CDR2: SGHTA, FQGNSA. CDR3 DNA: TGTGCCAGCAGCTCAATGGACAGGGACCTGAACATTCAGTACTTC. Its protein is CASSSMDRDLNIQYF.